A single sample gave rise to the 13 T cell receptor beta chains below, sequenced in a study of blood T cell repertoires in COVID-19. The table came from immunoSEQ multiplex PCR; TCRdb's copy has only in-frame clones and leaves some out. The table shows about 460,000 clones, with roughly nine tenths occurring only once. Sequences were obtained from PBMCs or T cells enriched from blood (not recorded which). The receptors here all came from an older woman who had recovered from COVID-19.

This clone was detected only a few times. The chain combines TRBV7-9 with TRBJ1-6, with 7 bases fitting TRBD1. J was trimmed by 9 bases and V by 5 bases; bases with no gene match: 4. CDR1 SEHNR and CDR2 FQNEAQ come from the germline V gene (reference sequence). CDR3 size: 13 residues. In DNA, the CDR3 is TGTGCCAGCAGCATGGGACAGCCTTCACCCCTCCACTTT. Translating gives CASSMGQPSPLHF.

The V and J genes are TRBV5-1 and TRBJ2-1; TRBD2 matches at 9 bases. J was trimmed by 5 bases and V by 2 bases; bases with no gene match: 8. The CDR3 has 16 residues. Per the germline V gene, CDR1 is SGHRS and CDR2 is YFSETQ. CDR3: CASSFLAGVGHNEQFF. The CDR3 DNA is TGCGCCAGCAGCTTCTTAGCGGGAGTGGGGCACAATGAGCAGTTCTTC.

The chain is built from TRBV5-1 and TRBJ1-3; D possibly corresponds to TRBD1 (6 bases). This CDR3 has 14 residues. Germline lookup yields CDR1 SGHRS and CDR2 YFSETQ. V was pared by 7 bases and J by 0 bases, with 11 bases between. Here the CDR3 DNA reads TGCGCCAGCCGACAGGATTCCTCTGGAAACACCATATATTTT. Translation gives CASRQDSSGNTIYF.

This clone was observed once. The chain links TRBV11-3 to TRBJ1-1, with 9 bases identical to TRBD1. Trimming at V came to 5 bases and at J to 7 bases, leaving 5 bases not matched to a gene. Germline V gene lookup returns CDR1 SGHNT and CDR2 YENEEA. This CDR3 comprises 13 residues. CDR3 region: CASSPQGAGEAFF. DNA for the CDR3: TGTGCCAGCAGCCCACAGGGGGCCGGTGAAGCTTTCTTT.

This chain uses TRBV19 with TRBJ2-5, with 14 bases matching TRBD2. This CDR3 contains 15 residues. The junction had 1 base not matched to a gene; V was cut back by 2 bases and J by 5 bases. The germline CDR1 and CDR2 sequences are LNHDA and SQIVND (reference sequence). The CDR3 bases are TGTGCCAGTAGTATACGACTAGCGGGGGGGGAGACCCAGTACTTC. This encodes CASSIRLAGGETQYF.

The chain employs TRBV5-8 and TRBJ1-1; D perhaps matches TRBD1 (5 bases). V dropped 3 bases and J dropped 1 base, with 7 bases sitting between them. CDR3 length: 13 amino acids. In germline, CDR1 is SGHTS, CDR2 YDEGEE. CDR3 nucleotides: TGTGCCAGCAGCTGGCAGGGGAACACTGAAGCTTTCTTT. Its translation is CASSWQGNTEAFF.

J is TRBJ1-6 and V is TRBV27, with a weak D call TRBD1 (5 bases). Germline CDR1 reads MNHEY; CDR2 reads SMNVEV (reference sequence). CDR3 length: 14 residues. The germline V and J ends were trimmed by 3 bases and 6 bases, with 9 bases remaining between them. The DNA of the CDR3 is TGTGCCAGCAGTTTTAGGGGTAGTAATTCACCCCTCCACTTT. This gives the protein CASSFRGSNSPLHF.

A remark on this clone: The identical CDR3 is also encoded by other nucleotide sequences in the sample. The chain links TRBV18 to TRBJ1-2; D possibly corresponds to TRBD1 (5 bases). Trimming took 6 bases from V and 7 from J, leaving 12 bases between them. The CDR3 spans 12 residues. The germline CDR1 and CDR2 sequences are KGHSH and LQKENI. The CDR3 loop is CASSSGGGGYTF. The CDR3 nucleotides read TGTGCCAGCTCCAGCGGGGGTGGTGGCTACACCTTC. The complete variable domain, with remaining parts taken from reference TRBV18 and TRBJ1-2, reads NAGVMQNPRHLVRRRGQEARLRCSPMKGHSHVYWYRQLPEEGLKFMVYLQKENIIDESGMPKERFSAEFPKEGPSILRIQQVVRGDSAAYFCASSSGGGGYTFGSGTRLTVV.

The J gene is TRBJ2-3, the V gene TRBV24-1; tentatively, D is TRBD2 (6 bases). V lost 0 bases to trimming and J lost 2 bases, with 14 bases between them. CDR1 is KGHDR, CDR2 SFDVKD, per germline. The CDR3 extends over 17 amino acids. This CDR3 reads CATSDLLEGGHTDTQYF. DNA of the CDR3: TGTGCCACCAGTGATTTGTTGGAGGGTGGTCACACAGATACGCAGTATTTT.

The V gene is TRBV3-1 (or the pseudogene TRBV3-2), the J gene TRBJ2-2; TRBD2 might be the D (5 bases). V lost 4 bases, J lost 7 bases, and 13 bases lay in between. Germline V gives CDR1 LGHDT, CDR2 YNNKEL (reference sequence). This CDR3 is built from 14 residues. In DNA, the CDR3 is TGTGCCAGCAGCCGCAGCGGAGGTGGCGGGGAGCTGTTTTTT. It codes for CASSRSGGGGELFF.

The genes are TRBV5-1 and TRBJ1-1; D is ambiguous. This CDR3 region has 15 residues. The V and J ends lost 3 bases and 3 bases respectively, with 15 bases between them. Germline CDR1 reads SGHRS; CDR2 reads YFSETQ. The CDR3 protein is CASSSLRATDTEAFF. The CDR3 bases are TGCGCCAGCAGCTCGCTGCGGGCAACGGACACTGAAGCTTTCTTT.

The chain recombines TRBV10-1 with TRBJ2-2; a possible D gene is TRBD2 (6 bases). The V gene lost 6 bases and the J gene lost 4 bases, with 12 bases spanning the gap. The CDR3 sequence is 14 residues long. Germline V gene data show CDR1 as WNHNN and CDR2 as SYGVQD (reference sequence). CDR3 sequence: CASRATGSTGELFF. Here the CDR3 DNA reads TGCGCCAGCAGAGCCACCGGGAGCACCGGGGAGCTGTTTTTT.

The rearrangement joins TRBV10-3 to TRBJ2-1, with TRBD1 identical over 12 bases. The J segment lost 2 bases and the V segment lost 2 bases, leaving 13 bases of the junction unmatched. This CDR3 comprises 20 residues. Germline V gives CDR1 ENHRY, CDR2 SYGVKD. CDR3 region: CAISELPGQGAGGAYNEQFF. For the CDR3, the DNA is TGTGCCATCAGTGAGCTCCCGGGACAGGGGGCGGGGGGCGCCTACAATGAGCAGTTCTTC.